The clone carrying this T cell receptor (beta chain) appeared a few times. Using immunoSEQ multiplex PCR, the repertoire was profiled, and TCRdb retains in-frame clones only, with some absent. This sample has roughly 250,000 clones; 70% to 90% occur once, and the top ten carry 0.99%. CDR1 and CDR2 from the germline V gene are LGHDT and YNNKEL (reference sequence). With 1 base clipped from V and 4 bases from J, the junction kept 4 bases outside the gene matches. The CDR3 sequence is 15 residues long. This specimen comes from a study of blood T cell repertoires in COVID-19. The sequenced sample was peripheral blood. This chain links TRBV3-1 (or the pseudogene TRBV3-2) with TRBJ1-5, with 7 positions matching TRBD1. This clonotype was obtained from a woman between 40 and 55 years old who had recovered from COVID-19. In DNA, the CDR3 is TGTGCCAGCAGCCAAGGCCCAGGGGGGAATCAGCCCCAGCATTTT. Translating it yields CASSQGPGGNQPQHF.